This T cell receptor beta chain was recovered during a study of Ad26.COV2.S vaccination and SARS-CoV-2 variants. Treatment denoted: roughly 19 received Ad26.COV2.S at low or high dose, single or two shots; 5 received placebo; per-sample allocation not given. All samples were drawn on day 63, counting from the first vaccine or placebo injection. Based in Boston, the donor was an adult of 18-55 years. The vaccine delivered Wuhan-strain SARS-CoV-2 spike through an Ad26 vector. This CDR3 is 14 amino acids long. Germline CDR1 SGHTA, CDR2 FQGNSA. V was pared by 1 base and J by 3 bases, with 6 bases between. Generated by immunoSEQ multiplex PCR, the TCRdb table keeps only in-frame clones and is missing some. The table shows about 680,000 clones, with roughly 90% occurring only once.

This TCR derives from a person between 18 and 65 years old who received the Ad26.COV2.S COVID-19 vaccine or a placebo. The rearrangement uses TRBV7-2 and TRBJ2-2, with unresolved D. This specimen was peripheral blood, taken in a trial of Ad26.COV2.S vaccine versus placebo. CDR3 sequence (DNA): TGTGCCAGCAGCTTAGGTGTTCACACCGGGGAGCTGTTTTTT. It codes for CASSLGVHTGELFF.